Presented here are 32 T cell receptor beta chains from one specimen sequenced in a study of blood T cell repertoires in COVID-19. Sequenced by immunoSEQ multiplex PCR; TCRdb stores in-frame clones only, minus some. The table has some 320,000 clones, over 85% seen once. The sample comprised PBMCs or T cells enriched from blood (not recorded which). The origin of the receptors is a man aged 55 to 70 who had recovered from COVID-19.

V is TRBV4-2 and J is TRBJ2-7, with D perhaps matching TRBD1 (5 bases). In germline, CDR1 is LGHNA, CDR2 YNFKEQ. Trimming pared 5 bases from V and 0 bases from J, leaving 14 bases between. This CDR3 contains 15 residues. CDR3 coding DNA: TGTGCCAGCAGCAAGGGGTCGGGTAGCTCCTACGAGCAGTACTTC. Translating gives CASSKGSGSSYEQYF.

The chain couples TRBV19 to TRBJ2-7; perhaps TRBD1 as D (8 bases). The CDR3 totals 15 residues. CDR1 is LNHDA and CDR2 is SQIVND in the germline V gene (reference sequence). Trimming removed 8 bases at V and 2 bases at J, with 19 bases between. CDR3 DNA: TGTGCCAGTCGCGAGACAGGGGAGGGTCCCTACGAGCAGTACTTC. Translated, it gives CASRETGEGPYEQYF.

This chain connects TRBV7-2 to TRBJ2-2; TRBD2 agrees at 12 bases. The J segment lost 2 bases and the V segment lost 4 bases, leaving 8 bases of the junction unmatched. The CDR3 has 18 amino acids. The germline gives CDR1 SGHTA, CDR2 FQGNSA. For the CDR3, the DNA is TGTGCCAGCAGCTCGAGATCACTAGCGGGAGGTAACACCGGGGAGCTGTTTTTT. Its translation is CASSSRSLAGGNTGELFF.

The V and J genes are TRBV7-9 and TRBJ1-5; weak D call: TRBD1 (6 bases). Trimming left V 6 bases short and J 3 bases short, with 12 bases between. Germline CDR1 is SEHNR and CDR2 is FQNEAQ (reference sequence). The length of the CDR3 is 14 residues. The CDR3 DNA follows: TGTGCCAGCAGTATAGGGGGGGCCAATCAGCCCCAGCATTTT. Protein sequence: CASSIGGANQPQHF.

The chain uses TRBV30 and TRBJ1-4, with D unclear. Trimming took 2 bases from V and 10 from J, leaving 14 bases between them. The germline V gene encodes CDR1 GTSNPN and CDR2 SVGIG (reference sequence). This CDR3 spans 13 amino acids. The CDR3 DNA follows: TGTGCCTGGAGTACCCGATTTGGAGTAAAACTGTTTTTT. Translated: CAWSTRFGVKLFF.

The chain uses TRBV7-2 and TRBJ1-6; a weak D match, TRBD1 (5 bases). CDR1 and CDR2 (germline): SGHTA, FQGNSA. The CDR3 runs to 15 residues. Trimming stripped 2 bases from V and 4 bases from J, with 9 bases between. CDR3 region: CASSLQGSYNSPLHF. Written as DNA, the CDR3 is TGTGCCAGCAGCTTACAGGGCAGTTATAATTCACCCCTCCACTTT. The full variable domain, with the rest looked up from reference TRBV7-2 and TRBJ1-6, is GAGVSQSPSNKVTEKGKDVELRCDPISGHTALYWYRQSLGQGLEFLIYFQGNSAPDKSGLPSDRFSAERTGGSVSTLTIQRTQQEDSAVYLCASSLQGSYNSPLHFGNGTRLTVT.

This chain joins TRBV6-6 and TRBJ2-5; D might be TRBD1 (6 bases). This CDR3 is 14 amino acids long. V lost 6 bases and J 5 bases, leaving 16 bases between the germline ends. The germline gives CDR1 MNHNY, CDR2 SVGAGI (reference sequence). The CDR3 protein is CASSRTAQSETQYF. As DNA, the CDR3 is TGTGCCAGCAGCAGGACAGCACAATCCGAGACCCAGTACTTC.

The chain couples TRBV7-9 to TRBJ1-6; a possible D gene is TRBD1 (5 bases). The CDR3 is made up of 11 amino acids. V was cut by 5 bases and J by 9 bases, with 5 bases left in between. The V gene's germline CDR1 is SEHNR and CDR2 FQNEAQ (reference sequence). The CDR3 bases are TGTGCCAGCAGCGACAGTTCACCCCTCCACTTT. It encodes CASSDSSPLHF.

The V gene is TRBV2, the J gene TRBJ1-2; 7 bases map to TRBD1. Germline CDR1 SNHLY, CDR2 FYNNEI. This CDR3 is built from 12 residues. The CDR3 DNA reads TGTGCATCAGGGGGTTTCTCATATGGCTACACCTTC. Its protein is CASGGFSYGYTF. The full variable domain, its missing parts supplied by reference TRBV2 and TRBJ1-2, is EPEVTQTPSHQVTQMGQEVILRCVPISNHLYFYWYRQILGQKVEFLVSFYNNEISEKSEIFDDQFSVERPDGSNFTLKIRSTKLEDSAMYFCASGGFSYGYTFGSGTRLTVV.

The gene calls are TRBV12-3 or TRBV12-4 and TRBJ2-1, with D unclear. The CDR3 extends over 13 amino acids. V shed 7 bases and J shed 7 bases, with 14 bases lying between them. The CDR3 DNA reads as TGTGCCAGCACCCGCCAGGTTGGGAATGAGCAGTTCTTC. This encodes CASTRQVGNEQFF.

V and J are TRBV6-2 or TRBV6-3 and TRBJ1-1; no clear D gene. V was clipped by 5 bases and J by 4 bases, with 14 bases between them. There are 14 residues in the CDR3. Looked up from germline, CDR1 is MNHEY and CDR2 is SVGEGT. The CDR3 here is CASSRPGFGTEAFF. CDR3 coding DNA: TGTGCCAGCAGTCGGCCAGGTTTCGGCACTGAAGCTTTCTTT.

The CDR3 bases are TGTGCCAGCAGCTTAGGGACTAGCGGGGGGATCTACGAGCAGTACTTC. Its protein product is CASSLGTSGGIYEQYF. The V call is TRBV7-8, the J call TRBJ2-7, with 14 bases identical to TRBD2. Germline V gene lookup returns CDR1 SGHVS and CDR2 FQNEAQ. The V gene end was trimmed by 1 base and the J gene end by 3 bases; junction bases not matched to a gene: 2. The length of the CDR3 is 16 residues.

The gene calls are TRBV11-2 and TRBJ2-7, with 9 bases fitting TRBD1. The CDR3 consists of 14 residues. V lost 2 bases, J lost 6 bases, and 5 bases stayed unmatched. Germline lookup yields CDR1 SGHAT and CDR2 FQNNGV. The CDR3 sequence is CASSLQGQGVEQYF. DNA of the CDR3: TGTGCCAGCAGCTTACAGGGACAGGGTGTCGAGCAGTACTTC.

This chain joins TRBV5-1 and TRBJ2-5; D might be TRBD1 (7 bases). The germline gives CDR1 SGHRS, CDR2 YFSETQ. Trimming took 0 bases from V and 1 from J, leaving 13 bases between them. The length of the CDR3 is 16 residues. As DNA, the CDR3 is TGCGCCAGCAGCTTGGCGCCAGGGGGACTCCAAGAGACCCAGTACTTC. Translated: CASSLAPGGLQETQYF.

V is TRBV7-2 and J is TRBJ2-1; 13 bases map to TRBD2. Germline values: CDR1 SGHTA, CDR2 FQGNSA. J was trimmed by 2 bases and V by 5 bases; bases with no gene match: 6. The CDR3 covers 17 residues. CDR3 loop: CASSQSGTSGTYNEQFF. Here the CDR3 DNA reads TGTGCCAGCAGCCAGTCCGGGACTAGCGGGACCTACAATGAGCAGTTCTTC.

The J gene is TRBJ2-1, the V gene TRBV29-1; perhaps TRBD1 as D (6 bases). The CDR3 length is 13 residues. Germline V CDR1 and CDR2: SQVTM, ANQGSEA. The V and J ends lost 8 bases and 2 bases respectively, with 13 bases between them. The CDR3 DNA reads as TGCAGCCCCAGAGGGGGAACCTACAATGAGCAGTTCTTC. Translation: CSPRGGTYNEQFF.

The chain links TRBV7-9 to TRBJ2-7; no reliable D call. The length of the CDR3 is 12 residues. V shed 1 base and J shed 6 bases, with 7 bases lying between them. CDR1 SEHNR and CDR2 FQNEAQ come from the germline V gene (reference sequence). In nucleotides, the CDR3 is TGTGCCAGCAGCTTAGTTCTAAGCGAGCAGTACTTC. Translated, it gives CASSLVLSEQYF.

A remark on this clone: The same CDR3 is also encoded by other DNA sequences in this sample. This chain links TRBV12-3 or TRBV12-4 with TRBJ2-7; the D is unclear. The CDR3 sequence is 12 residues long. Trimming cost V 2 bases and J 2 bases, with 4 bases left between them. The CDR3 DNA is TGTGCCAGCAGTTTATCCGCCTACGAGCAGTACTTC. This sequence encodes CASSLSAYEQYF.

Points on this clone: A junction boundary mismatches the germline segment, possibly from a read error. The chain recombines TRBV7-7 with TRBJ2-6; a possible D gene is TRBD1 (6 bases). The V gene's germline CDR1 is SSHAT and CDR2 FNYEAQ (reference sequence). The CDR3 is made up of 17 amino acids. CDR3 DNA: TGTGCTAGCAGCTTAGGGTCACAGGGCACTGGGGCCAACGTCCTGACTTTC. It yields the protein CASSLGSQGTGANVLTF. The variable domain in full, with the rest retrieved from reference TRBV7-7 and TRBJ2-6, is GAGVSQSPRYKVTKRGQDVTLRCDPISSHATLYWYQQALGQGPEFLTYFNYEAQPDKSGLPSDRFSAERPEGSISTLTIQRTEQRDSAMYRCASSLGSQGTGANVLTFGAGSRLTVL.

The count of this clone is one. The chain employs TRBV27 and TRBJ2-1, with unresolved D. In germline, CDR1 is MNHEY, CDR2 SMNVEV (reference sequence). V gave up 6 bases and J gave up 9 bases, with 12 bases separating them. The CDR3 covers 12 residues. The CDR3, as DNA: TGTGCCAGCAGGAAGGCGGAACGTGAGCAGTTCTTC. This codes for CASRKAEREQFF.

The table lists this clone with a count of one. The chain combines TRBV7-9 with TRBJ2-4; TRBD2 matches 11 bases. V was clipped by 4 bases and J by 8 bases; unmatched bases: 1. Germline V gives CDR1 SEHNR, CDR2 FQNEAQ (reference sequence). The CDR3 has 13 residues. CDR3 sequence reads: CASSSSGRYIQYF. The CDR3 nucleotides read TGTGCCAGCAGCTCTAGCGGGAGGTACATTCAGTACTTC. Complete variable domain (other parts from reference TRBV7-9 and TRBJ2-4): DTGVSQNPRHKITKRGQNVTFRCDPISEHNRLYWYRQTLGQGPEFLTYFQNEAQLEKSRLLSDRFSAERPKGSFSTLEIQRTEQGDSAMYLCASSSSGRYIQYFGAGTRLSVL.

The chain joins TRBV7-9 to TRBJ2-1; 9 nucleotides match TRBD1. Unmatched junction bases numbered 12, after V lost 5 bases and J lost 7 bases. CDR1 and CDR2 from the germline V gene are SEHNR and FQNEAQ (reference sequence). The CDR3 is 16 amino acids. The CDR3 loop is CASSDHRGPGGNEQFF. DNA of the CDR3: TGTGCCAGCAGCGACCACAGGGGGCCAGGGGGAAATGAGCAGTTCTTC.

The rearrangement links TRBV5-1 to TRBJ1-2; unclear D gene. Germline CDR1 SGHRS, CDR2 YFSETQ. Trimming pared 1 base from V and 3 bases from J, leaving 7 bases between. The CDR3 is made up of 13 amino acids. The CDR3 loop is CASSLHTDYGYTF. Written as DNA, the CDR3 is TGCGCCAGCAGCTTGCACACAGACTATGGCTACACCTTC. The whole variable domain, remainder taken from reference TRBV5-1 and TRBJ1-2, is KAGVTQTPRYLIKTRGQQVTLSCSPISGHRSVSWYQQTPGQGLQFLFEYFSETQRNKGNFPGRFSGRQFSNSRSEMNVSTLELGDSALYLCASSLHTDYGYTFGSGTRLTVV.

The V and J genes are TRBV21-1 and TRBJ1-1; the listed D gene, TRBD1, was not tested against the DNA. TRBV21-1 is a known pseudogene. The CDR3 covers 12 residues. The CDR3 sequence is CASSKSGHWAQF. For the CDR3, the DNA is TGTGCCAGCAGCAAATCGGGACACTGGGCCCAATTT.

A word on this clone: Compared with germline, one end of the junction differs, possibly owing to a read error. The V and J genes are TRBV6-6 and TRBJ1-1, with 10 bases that match TRBD1. Germline V CDR1 and CDR2: MNHNY, SVGAGI (reference sequence). The CDR3 is 15 residues long. In DNA form, the CDR3 reads TGTGCCAGCAGTCACTCCCCGGGACAGGGGCCTGAAGCTTTCTTT. Translating gives CASSHSPGQGPEAFF.

This rearrangement joins TRBV19 to TRBJ2-7; TRBD1 matches at 10 bases. The V gene's germline CDR1 is LNHDA and CDR2 SQIVND (reference sequence). V lost 5 bases to trimming and J lost 3 bases; unmatched junction nucleotides: 4. The CDR3 extends over 14 amino acids. The CDR3 protein is CASSFGTGVYEQYF. The CDR3 bases are TGTGCCAGTAGTTTCGGGACAGGGGTCTACGAGCAGTACTTC.

J is TRBJ1-5 and V is TRBV29-1; the D gene is possibly TRBD1 (6 bases). Per the germline V gene, CDR1 is SQVTM and CDR2 is ANQGSEA. CDR3 length: 15 amino acids. V was shortened by 6 bases and J by 1 base, with 16 bases between the two germline ends. The CDR3 bases are TGCAGCGTCCGTGAGGGGGGAGGGAGCAATCAGCCCCAGCATTTT. Its translation: CSVREGGGSNQPQHF.

This clone was counted a single time. The chain carries TRBV9 and TRBJ2-7, with 7 bases fitting TRBD1. Germline lookup yields CDR1 SGDLS and CDR2 YYNGEE. J gave up 4 bases and V 4 bases, and 5 bases lay outside the gene matches. The CDR3 loop spans 13 amino acids. The CDR3 here is CASSPGTEYEQYF. CDR3 in DNA: TGTGCCAGCAGCCCCGGGACAGAGTACGAGCAGTACTTC.

This chain connects TRBV9 to TRBJ2-6, with TRBD1 matching 7 bases. Per germline, CDR1 SGDLS and CDR2 YYNGEE. This CDR3 spans 17 amino acids. With 4 bases clipped from V and 2 bases from J, the junction kept 9 bases outside the gene matches. The CDR3 spells CASSSRGGSPGANVLTF. The DNA of the CDR3 is TGTGCCAGCAGCTCACGAGGGGGCTCCCCTGGGGCCAACGTCCTGACTTTC.

V gene TRBV13 combines with J gene TRBJ1-1, with a tentative D call TRBD1 (6 bases). The ends were cut back, 3 bases at V and 1 base at J, with 9 bases in the middle. The CDR3 loop spans 14 amino acids. Per germline, CDR1 PRHDT and CDR2 FYEKMQ (reference sequence). The CDR3 reads CASSFRGGNTEAFF. The CDR3 coding sequence is TGTGCCAGCAGCTTTAGGGGGGGGAACACTGAAGCTTTCTTT.

The chain uses TRBV19 and TRBJ2-2, with TRBD2 matching over 7 bases. The germline gives CDR1 LNHDA, CDR2 SQIVND (reference sequence). The trim removed 0 bases at V and 1 base at J, leaving 5 bases unmatched. The CDR3 has 17 amino acids. The CDR3 nucleotides are TGTGCCAGTAGTATAGATCTTGGGAGGGGGAACACCGGGGAGCTGTTTTTT. Its protein is CASSIDLGRGNTGELFF.

J is TRBJ1-3 and V is TRBV9; possible D gene TRBD1, 5 bases. The CDR3 has 16 amino acids. Trimming took off 3 bases at V and 0 bases at J, with 13 bases between the two ends. Germline V lookup: CDR1 SGDLS, CDR2 YYNGEE. CDR3 coding DNA: TGTGCCAGCAGCGCACACCCGACAGACTCTGGAAACACCATATATTTT. It yields the protein CASSAHPTDSGNTIYF.